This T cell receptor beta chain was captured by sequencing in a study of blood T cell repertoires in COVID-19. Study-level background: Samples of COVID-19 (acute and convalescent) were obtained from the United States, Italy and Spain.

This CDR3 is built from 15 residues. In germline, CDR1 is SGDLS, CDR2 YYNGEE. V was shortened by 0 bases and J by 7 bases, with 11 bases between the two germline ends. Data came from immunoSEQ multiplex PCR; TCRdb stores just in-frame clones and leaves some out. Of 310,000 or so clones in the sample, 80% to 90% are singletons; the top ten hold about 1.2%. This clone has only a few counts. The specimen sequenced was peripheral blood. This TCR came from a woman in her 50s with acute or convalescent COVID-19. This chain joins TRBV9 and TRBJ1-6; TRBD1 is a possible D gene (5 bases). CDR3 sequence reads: CASSVDDRYNSPLHF. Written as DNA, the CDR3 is TGTGCCAGCAGCGTAGACGACAGATACAATTCACCCCTCCACTTT. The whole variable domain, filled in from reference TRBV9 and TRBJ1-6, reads DSGVTQTPKHLITATGQRVTLRCSPRSGDLSVYWYQQSLDQGLQFLIQYYNGEERAKGNILERFSAQQFPDLHSELNLSSLELGDSALYFCASSVDDRYNSPLHFGNGTRLTVT.